One sample yielded the 23 T cell receptor beta chains listed below, sequenced in a study of beta chain features in type 1 diabetes. The investigators reverse transcribed all of the isolated RNA, so they sequenced expressed TCRB transcripts. The assay was immunoSEQ multiplex PCR, and TCRdb's table has in-frame clones only and misses some. The sample records approximately 380,000 clones, approximately 15% being singletons. The sequencing input was naive CD4+ T cells from blood. The origin of the receptors is a woman under 30 in good health.

The V gene is TRBV9, the J gene TRBJ2-1; weak D call: TRBD1 (5 bases). The V gene's germline CDR1 is SGDLS and CDR2 YYNGEE. The CDR3 runs to 15 residues. V lost 0 bases, J lost 5 bases, and 12 bases lay in between. CDR3 nucleotides: TGTGCCAGCAGCGTAGCTAGGGGAAGAAACAATGAGCAGTTCTTC. This encodes CASSVARGRNNEQFF.

This clone occurred a few times. Written as DNA, the CDR3 is TGTGCCAGCAGCTTGACTTTGTCGTGGGCCGGGGAGCTGTTTTTT. This gives the protein CASSLTLSWAGELFF. This chain links TRBV7-8 with TRBJ2-2; no firm D call. CDR3 length equals 15 residues. Germline-derived CDR1 and CDR2 are SGHVS and FQNEAQ. Trimming took 3 bases from V and 6 from J, leaving 14 bases between them.

The chain is built from TRBV7-2 and TRBJ2-7; no clear D. The CDR3 has 11 amino acids. Trimming shortened V by 2 bases and J by 6 bases, and 5 bases separated the two germline ends. Looked up from germline, CDR1 is SGHTA and CDR2 is FQGNSA. The CDR3 nucleotides are TGTGCCAGCAGCTTACTAGTCGAGCAGTACTTC. Protein product: CASSLLVEQYF.

The chain is built from TRBV5-1 and TRBJ2-5, with D perhaps matching TRBD2 (5 bases). V lost 2 bases to trimming and J lost 2 bases, with 22 bases between them. The germline V gene encodes CDR1 SGHRS and CDR2 YFSETQ. This CDR3 has 18 residues. The CDR3 DNA reads as TGCGCCAGCAGCTTTAATCGTCTAGGAGGCAGCGCACAAGAGACCCAGTACTTC. This sequence encodes CASSFNRLGGSAQETQYF. Full variable domain (outside the CDR3, taken from reference TRBV5-1 and TRBJ2-5): KAGVTQTPRYLIKTRGQQVTLSCSPISGHRSVSWYQQTPGQGLQFLFEYFSETQRNKGNFPGRFSGRQFSNSRSEMNVSTLELGDSALYLCASSFNRLGGSAQETQYFGPGTRLLVL.

This chain connects TRBV10-3 to TRBJ2-5; D gene unclear. The CDR3 is made up of 12 amino acids. Trimming took off 10 bases at V and 2 bases at J, with 11 bases between the two ends. Germline V gene lookup returns CDR1 ENHRY and CDR2 SYGVKD. The CDR3 DNA reads TGTGCCACGTCCGGGTTACAAGAGACCCAGTACTTC. Translating it yields CATSGLQETQYF.

The rearrangement uses TRBV5-1 and TRBJ2-7, with D possibly TRBD1 on 5 matching bases. This CDR3 contains 11 residues. Germline CDR1 and CDR2: SGHRS and YFSETQ. Trimming pared 0 bases from V and 10 bases from J, leaving 8 bases between. CDR3 protein: CASSLGQFQYF. CDR3 in DNA: TGCGCCAGCAGCTTGGGACAGTTCCAGTACTTC.

In this sample, this clone turned up a few times. V and J are TRBV25-1 and TRBJ2-5, with 7 bases identical to TRBD2. This CDR3 comprises 14 residues. Germline-derived CDR1 and CDR2 are MGHDK and SYGVNS. V shed 3 bases and J 4 bases; nucleotides not matched to a gene: 5. The DNA of the CDR3 is TGTGCCAGCAGTGATGGCGGGAGTTCAGAGACCCAGTACTTC. This translates into CASSDGGSSETQYF.

The chain is built from TRBV9 and TRBJ1-1, with D perhaps matching TRBD1 (6 bases). Trimming pared 3 bases from V and 5 bases from J, leaving 14 bases between. From germline, CDR1 is SGDLS and CDR2 YYNGEE. CDR3 length: 14 residues. The CDR3 is CASSGTVKWTEAFF. The CDR3 nucleotides are TGTGCCAGCAGCGGGACAGTCAAATGGACTGAAGCTTTCTTT.

In this sample, this clone turned up a few times. Other DNA sequences within the sample encode an identical CDR3. This chain uses TRBV18 with TRBJ2-5; no firm D call. Trimming cost V 5 bases and J 2 bases, with 3 bases left between them. CDR1 is KGHSH, CDR2 LQKENI, per germline. The CDR3 length is 11 residues. The CDR3 spells CASSVQETQYF. The CDR3 DNA follows: TGTGCCAGCTCAGTACAAGAGACCCAGTACTTC.

A few counts support this clone. The rearrangement joins TRBV4-2 to TRBJ2-2, with D perhaps matching TRBD2 (6 bases). CDR3 length: 17 amino acids. Trimming stripped 3 bases from V and 6 bases from J, with 20 bases between. CDR1 and CDR2 from the germline V gene are LGHNA and YNFKEQ. The CDR3 protein is CASSHSGGPRGAGELFF. As DNA, the CDR3 is TGTGCCAGCAGCCACTCCGGGGGACCACGGGGCGCCGGGGAGCTGTTTTTT.

This clone was counted a single time. V gene TRBV4-2 combines with J gene TRBJ2-5; 10 bases agree with TRBD2. Germline CDR1 reads LGHNA; CDR2 reads YNFKEQ. V was clipped by 5 bases and J by 4 bases; unmatched bases: 10. This CDR3 spans 16 amino acids. CDR3 DNA: TGTGCCAGCAGCTTGGGGAGAGTAGCGGGAGGAGAGACCCAGTACTTC. This sequence encodes CASSLGRVAGGETQYF.

This chain joins TRBV18 and TRBJ1-1, with TRBD1 matching over 7 bases. The J segment lost 3 bases and the V segment lost 2 bases, leaving 3 bases of the junction unmatched. Germline-derived CDR1 and CDR2 are KGHSH and LQKENI. The CDR3 spans 14 residues. CDR3 protein: CASSPWTGDTEAFF. The CDR3 nucleotides read TGTGCCAGCTCACCATGGACAGGAGACACTGAAGCTTTCTTT.

In its sample, this clone was seen a few times. The rearrangement joins TRBV28 to TRBJ1-1, with 8 bases that match TRBD1. Germline CDR1 MDHEN, CDR2 SYDVKM. This CDR3 is built from 13 residues. The V and J ends lost 11 bases and 0 bases, in that order; junction bases with no gene match: 5. The CDR3 DNA reads TGTGCCGGCCAGGACAGGGTGAACACTGAAGCTTTCTTT. Translated: CAGQDRVNTEAFF.

There are a few counts of this clone. The chain combines TRBV29-1 with TRBJ2-1; TRBD2 agrees at 12 bases. CDR1 and CDR2 (germline): SQVTM, ANQGSEA. This CDR3 has 15 residues. The junction had 8 bases not matched to a gene; V was cut back by 2 bases and J by 9 bases. Here the CDR3 DNA reads TGCAGCGTTGAACAACAGCTAGCGGGAGGGAGTGAGCAGTTCTTC. Amino acid sequence: CSVEQQLAGGSEQFF.

This clone came up a few times. The rearrangement uses TRBV4-3 and TRBJ2-1, with D unclear. Per the germline V gene, CDR1 is LGHNA and CDR2 is YSLEER. V lost 0 bases, J lost 0 bases, and 6 bases lay in between. CDR3 size: 15 residues. Written as DNA, the CDR3 is TGCGCCAGCAGCCAAGATGCGAACTCCTACAATGAGCAGTTCTTC. It specifies CASSQDANSYNEQFF.

This clone was counted only a few times. V and J are TRBV7-9 and TRBJ2-5; TRBD2 matches at 7 bases. V lost 4 bases, J lost 5 bases, and 7 bases stayed unmatched. The germline V gene has CDR1 SEHNR and CDR2 FQNEAQ (reference sequence). CDR3 length: 14 amino acids. CDR3 loop: CASSSTSWAETQYF. CDR3 DNA: TGTGCCAGCAGCTCGACTAGCTGGGCGGAGACCCAGTACTTC.

This sequence joins TRBV25-1 and TRBJ2-1; no definite D call. Germline V gives CDR1 MGHDK, CDR2 SYGVNS. This CDR3 has 14 residues. Trimming stripped 3 bases from V and 11 bases from J, with 17 bases between. This chain's CDR3 is CASSDPPYGQKQFF. CDR3 coding DNA: TGTGCCAGCAGTGATCCCCCGTATGGGCAAAAGCAGTTCTTC.

This clone appeared a few times. The same CDR3 can be traced to other DNA sequences in this sample. The V call is TRBV30, the J call TRBJ1-5; D is possibly TRBD1 (5 bases). The germline V and J ends were trimmed by 3 bases and 4 bases, with 10 bases remaining between them. The CDR3 is 13 amino acids. In germline, CDR1 is GTSNPN, CDR2 SVGIG (reference sequence). For the CDR3, the DNA is TGTGCCTGGAGCAACCAGGGAAATCAGCCCCAGCATTTT. Protein: CAWSNQGNQPQHF.

V is TRBV29-1 and J is TRBJ1-1; D uncertain. Per the germline V gene, CDR1 is SQVTM and CDR2 is ANQGSEA. The V end was cut by 7 bases, the J end by 3 bases, with 12 bases between. The CDR3 runs to 12 residues. CDR3 protein: CSAREADTEAFF. The CDR3 DNA is TGCAGCGCAAGGGAGGCAGACACTGAAGCTTTCTTT.

This clone has more than one count but fewer than ten. The CDR3 loop reads CASRGTGTGYTF. The CDR3 region has the DNA TGCGCCAGCAGGGGGACAGGGACCGGCTACACCTTC. The chain employs TRBV10-2 and TRBJ1-2, with TRBD1 matching 9 bases. The J segment lost 8 bases and the V segment lost 6 bases, leaving 4 bases of the junction unmatched. CDR3 length: 12 residues. The V gene's germline CDR1 is WSHSY and CDR2 SAAADI.

This clone was found a few times. The gene calls are TRBV18 and TRBJ2-3, with TRBD1 as a possible D gene (6 bases). The ends were cut back, 3 bases at V and 0 bases at J, with 7 bases in the middle. The CDR3 loop spans 14 amino acids. Germline V gives CDR1 KGHSH, CDR2 LQKENI. The CDR3 bases are TGTGCCAGCTCACCCGACAGGAGCACAGATACGCAGTATTTT. Translated, it gives CASSPDRSTDTQYF.

The rearrangement links TRBV7-3 to TRBJ2-7, with 11 bases lining up with TRBD2. Germline V lookup: CDR1 SGHTA, CDR2 FQGTGA. This CDR3 has 15 residues. The V and J ends lost 5 bases and 1 base, in that order; junction bases with no gene match: 4. The CDR3 DNA sequence: TGTGCCAGCAGCCCCACTAGCGGGAGATCCTACGAGCAGTACTTC. The encoded protein is CASSPTSGRSYEQYF.

This clone was counted only a few times. This sequence joins TRBV5-1 and TRBJ2-2; possibly TRBD1 for D (5 bases). V was shortened by 3 bases and J by 0 bases, with 15 bases between the two germline ends. Germline CDR1 reads SGHRS; CDR2 reads YFSETQ. The CDR3 sequence is 17 residues long. The CDR3 region has the DNA TGCGCCAGCAGCTCCAACCCGACAGTACCGAACACCGGGGAGCTGTTTTTT. Translating gives CASSSNPTVPNTGELFF.